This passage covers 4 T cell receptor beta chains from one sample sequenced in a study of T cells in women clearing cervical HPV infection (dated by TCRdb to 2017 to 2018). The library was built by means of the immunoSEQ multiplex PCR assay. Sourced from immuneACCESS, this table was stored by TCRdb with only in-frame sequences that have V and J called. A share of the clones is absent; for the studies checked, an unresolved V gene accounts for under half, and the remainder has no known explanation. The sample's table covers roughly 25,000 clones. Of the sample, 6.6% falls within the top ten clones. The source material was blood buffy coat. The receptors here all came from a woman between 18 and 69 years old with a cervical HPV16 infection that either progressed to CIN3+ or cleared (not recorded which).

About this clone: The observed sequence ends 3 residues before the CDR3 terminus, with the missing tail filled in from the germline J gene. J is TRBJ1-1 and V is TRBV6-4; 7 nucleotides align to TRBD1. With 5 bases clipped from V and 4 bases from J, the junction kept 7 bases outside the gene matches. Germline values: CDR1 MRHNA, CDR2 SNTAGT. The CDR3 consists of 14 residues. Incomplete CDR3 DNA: TGTGCCAGCAGTTCGACAGGGATAGGCACTGAA. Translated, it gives CASSSTGIGTE. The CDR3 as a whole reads CASSSTGIGTEAFF.

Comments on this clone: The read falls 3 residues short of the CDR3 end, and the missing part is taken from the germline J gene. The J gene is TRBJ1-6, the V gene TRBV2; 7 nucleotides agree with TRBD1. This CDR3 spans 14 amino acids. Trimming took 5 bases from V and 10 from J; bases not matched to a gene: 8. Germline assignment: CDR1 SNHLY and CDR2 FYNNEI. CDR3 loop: CASSRTGVKSPLHF. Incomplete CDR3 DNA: TGTGCCAGCAGTCGAACAGGGGTAAAGTCACCC.

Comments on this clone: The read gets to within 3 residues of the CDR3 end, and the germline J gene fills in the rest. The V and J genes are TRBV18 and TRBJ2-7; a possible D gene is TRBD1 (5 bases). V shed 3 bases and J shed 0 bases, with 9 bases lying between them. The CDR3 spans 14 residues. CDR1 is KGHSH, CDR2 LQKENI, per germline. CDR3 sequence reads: CASSPDRNSYEQYF. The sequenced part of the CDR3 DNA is TGTGCCAGCTCACCCGACAGAAACTCCTACGAG.

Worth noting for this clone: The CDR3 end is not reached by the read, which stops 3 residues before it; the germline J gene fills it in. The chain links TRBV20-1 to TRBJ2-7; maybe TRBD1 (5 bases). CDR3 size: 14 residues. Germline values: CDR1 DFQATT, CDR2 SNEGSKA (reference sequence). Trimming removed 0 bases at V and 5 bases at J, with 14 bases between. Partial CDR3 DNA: TGCAGTGCTAGAGATTGGGGCTCCCTCGACGAG. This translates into CSARDWGSLDE. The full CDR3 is CSARDWGSLDEQYF.